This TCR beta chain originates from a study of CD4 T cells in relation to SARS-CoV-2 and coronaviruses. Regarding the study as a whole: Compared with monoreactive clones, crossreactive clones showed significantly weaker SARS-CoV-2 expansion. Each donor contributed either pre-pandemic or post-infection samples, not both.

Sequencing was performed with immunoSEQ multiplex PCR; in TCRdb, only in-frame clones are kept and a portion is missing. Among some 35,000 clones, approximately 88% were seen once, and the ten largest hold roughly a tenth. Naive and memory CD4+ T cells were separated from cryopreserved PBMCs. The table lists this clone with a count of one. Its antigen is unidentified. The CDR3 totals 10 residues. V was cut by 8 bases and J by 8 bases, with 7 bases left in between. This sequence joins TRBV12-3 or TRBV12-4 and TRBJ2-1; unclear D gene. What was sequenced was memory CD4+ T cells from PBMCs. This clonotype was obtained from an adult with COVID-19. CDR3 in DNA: TGTGCCAGCGGGCGATATGAGCAGTTCTTC. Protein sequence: CASGRYEQFF.